A selection of T cell receptor beta chains follows, all from one sample in a study of vaccination and CD4 T cells after COVID-19. TCRdb ran MiXCR on the PCR reads and lists one entry per CDR3 protein. The sample carries over 20,000 distinct CDR3 sequences, 30% to 35% recorded once. What these receptors recognize is not known. The sample was CD4+ T cells from blood, cultured in vitro, taken about 7 months after SARS-CoV-2 vaccination. These receptors were obtained from a human donor who had recovered from COVID-19. Both conserved end residues are trimmed from each CDR3.

j_gene	v_gene	CDR3aa
TRBJ2-7	TRBV28	ASSIQTGQGPYEQY
TRBJ2-7	TRBV28	ASSRGRPADEQY
TRBJ2-7	TRBV6-5	ASSYGQGSYEQY
TRBJ1-2	TRBV19	ASSISRAAGYT
TRBJ2-7	TRBV7-8	ASSLGTVGAGEQY
TRBJ2-1	TRBV7-6	ASSSLPGLVDEQF
TRBJ2-7	TRBV20-1	SARFLGRGIYEQY
TRBJ2-5	TRBV20-1	SAAAIQETQY
TRBJ2-3	TRBV7-9	ASRPPTRTDTQY
TRBJ2-5	TRBV28	ASRKGGKETQY
TRBJ1-5	TRBV15	ATSRARRQSYSNQPQH
TRBJ2-5	TRBV20-1	SARGEETQY
TRBJ1-5	TRBV20-1	SASVFAGQPQH
TRBJ2-5	TRBV6-1	ASSKHRSPQETQY
TRBJ2-7	TRBV6-2/TRBV6-3	ASSYSTGVGVNEQY
TRBJ2-4	TRBV20-1	SASLGWINIQY
TRBJ2-1	TRBV7-2	ASSLSGRAYNEQF
TRBJ1-6	TRBV7-9	ASSFREGSPLH
TRBJ2-7	TRBV20-1	SARARDRPTYEQY
TRBJ2-2	TRBV28	ASSLEGLGTGELF
TRBJ2-7	TRBV6-2/TRBV6-3	ASSYATGTSGGSYEQY
TRBJ1-5	TRBV6-5	ASRYRDNSNQPQH
TRBJ2-7	TRBV2	ASSEQGPYEQY
TRBJ2-1	TRBV7-9	ASSIPPGRYNEQF
TRBJ2-1	TRBV15	ATSRGSPDYNEQF
TRBJ2-7	TRBV5-8	ASGKGPYEQY
TRBJ2-5	TRBV28	ASSLKGTGGWETQY
TRBJ2-3	TRBV20-1	SARDRGSTDTQY
TRBJ2-5	TRBV6-1	ASRLDAQETQY
TRBJ2-7	TRBV6-8	ASSPPGESCYEQY